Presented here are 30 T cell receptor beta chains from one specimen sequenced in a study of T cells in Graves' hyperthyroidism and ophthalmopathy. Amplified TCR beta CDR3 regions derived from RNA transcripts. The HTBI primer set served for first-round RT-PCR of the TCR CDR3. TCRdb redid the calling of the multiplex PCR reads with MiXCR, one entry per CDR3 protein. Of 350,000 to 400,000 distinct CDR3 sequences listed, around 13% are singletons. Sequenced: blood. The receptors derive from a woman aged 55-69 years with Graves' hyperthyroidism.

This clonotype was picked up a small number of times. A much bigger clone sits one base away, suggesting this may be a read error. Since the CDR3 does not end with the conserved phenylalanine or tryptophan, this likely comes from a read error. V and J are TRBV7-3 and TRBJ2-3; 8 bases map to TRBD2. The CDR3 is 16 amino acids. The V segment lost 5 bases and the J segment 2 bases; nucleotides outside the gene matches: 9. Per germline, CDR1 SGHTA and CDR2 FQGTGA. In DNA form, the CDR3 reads TGTGCCAGCAGCGTGATAGGCGGGAGGCCCACAGATACGCAGTATCTT. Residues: CASSVIGGRPTDTQYL.

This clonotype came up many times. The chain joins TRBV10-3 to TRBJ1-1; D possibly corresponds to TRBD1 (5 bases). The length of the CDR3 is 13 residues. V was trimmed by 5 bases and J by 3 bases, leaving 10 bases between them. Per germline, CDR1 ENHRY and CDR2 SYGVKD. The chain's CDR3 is CAISPDSYTEAFF. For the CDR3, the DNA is TGTGCCATCAGTCCAGACAGCTACACTGAAGCTTTCTTT.

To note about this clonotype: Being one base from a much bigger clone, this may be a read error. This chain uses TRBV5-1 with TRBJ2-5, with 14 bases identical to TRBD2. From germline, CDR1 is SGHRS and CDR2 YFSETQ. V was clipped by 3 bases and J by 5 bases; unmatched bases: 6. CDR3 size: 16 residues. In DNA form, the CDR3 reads TGCGCCAGCAGCTCGGGACTAGCGGGAGCGGGGGAGACCCAGTACTTC. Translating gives CASSSGLAGAGETQYF.

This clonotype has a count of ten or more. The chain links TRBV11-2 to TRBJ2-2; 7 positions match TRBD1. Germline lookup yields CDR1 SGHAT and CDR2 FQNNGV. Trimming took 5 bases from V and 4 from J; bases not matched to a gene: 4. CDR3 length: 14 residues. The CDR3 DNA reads TGTGCCAGCAGCAGGGACAGAACCACCGGGGAGCTGTTTTTT. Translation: CASSRDRTTGELFF.

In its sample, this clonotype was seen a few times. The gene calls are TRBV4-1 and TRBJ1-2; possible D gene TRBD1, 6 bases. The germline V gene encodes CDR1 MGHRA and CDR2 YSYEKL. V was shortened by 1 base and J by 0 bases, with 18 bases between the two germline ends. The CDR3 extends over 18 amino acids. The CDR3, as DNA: TGCGCCAGCAGCCAAGGAGACAGGCTGCCGCGAACTAACTATGGCTACACCTTC. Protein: CASSQGDRLPRTNYGYTF.

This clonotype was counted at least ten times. CDR3 loop: CASSLRRTSGNNEQFF. DNA of the CDR3: TGTGCCAGCAGCTTAAGGAGGACTAGCGGCAACAATGAGCAGTTCTTC. The chain uses TRBV7-9 and TRBJ2-1; 10 nucleotides line up with TRBD2. This CDR3 contains 16 residues. Trimming cost V 2 bases and J 5 bases; bases outside gene matches: 6. Germline CDR1 reads SEHNR; CDR2 reads FQNEAQ (reference sequence).

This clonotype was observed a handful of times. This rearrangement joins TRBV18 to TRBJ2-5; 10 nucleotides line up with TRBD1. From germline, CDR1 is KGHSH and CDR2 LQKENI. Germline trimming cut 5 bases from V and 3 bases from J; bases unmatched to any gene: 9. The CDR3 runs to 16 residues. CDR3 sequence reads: CASSNPRDRGEETQYF. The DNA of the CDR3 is TGTGCCAGCTCAAACCCCCGGGACAGGGGTGAAGAGACCCAGTACTTC.

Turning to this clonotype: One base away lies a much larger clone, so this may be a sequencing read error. The CDR3: CAIAKGSEAFF. The CDR3 region has the DNA TGTGCTATTGCGAAAGGTTCTGAAGCTTTCTTT. The J gene is TRBJ1-1, the V gene TRBV12-5; D unresolved. Between the trimmed V and J ends, which lost 10 bases and 6 bases, there was a span of 12 bases. Germline lookup yields CDR1 LGHNT and CDR2 FRNRAP. This CDR3 spans 11 amino acids.

Written as DNA, the CDR3 is TGCAGCGTGTGGCAAGACAGCTACGAGCAGTACTTC. Encoded protein: CSVWQDSYEQYF. The gene calls are TRBV29-1 and TRBJ2-7, with D possibly being TRBD1 (5 bases). The CDR3 has 12 amino acids. Germline lookup yields CDR1 SQVTM and CDR2 ANQGSEA. Trimming left V 6 bases short and J 3 bases short, with 12 bases between.

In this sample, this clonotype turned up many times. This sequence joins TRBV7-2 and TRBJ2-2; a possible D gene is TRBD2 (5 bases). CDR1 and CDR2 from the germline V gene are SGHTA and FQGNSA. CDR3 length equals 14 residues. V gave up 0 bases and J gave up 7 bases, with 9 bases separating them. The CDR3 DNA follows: TGTGCCAGCAGCTTAGCGGGAGTCGTCGGGGAGCTGTTTTTT. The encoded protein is CASSLAGVVGELFF.

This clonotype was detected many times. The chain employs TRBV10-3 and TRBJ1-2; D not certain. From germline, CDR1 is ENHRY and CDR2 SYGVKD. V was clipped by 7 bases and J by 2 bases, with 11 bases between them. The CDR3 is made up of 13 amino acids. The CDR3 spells CAINDGGNYGYTF. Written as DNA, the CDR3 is TGTGCCATCAACGACGGAGGGAACTATGGCTACACCTTC.

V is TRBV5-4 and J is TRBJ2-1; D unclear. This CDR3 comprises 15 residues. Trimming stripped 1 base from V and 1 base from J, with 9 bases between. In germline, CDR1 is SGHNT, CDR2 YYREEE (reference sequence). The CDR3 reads CASSLLTPSYNEQFF. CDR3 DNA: TGTGCCAGCAGCTTGCTAACCCCGTCCTACAATGAGCAGTTCTTC.

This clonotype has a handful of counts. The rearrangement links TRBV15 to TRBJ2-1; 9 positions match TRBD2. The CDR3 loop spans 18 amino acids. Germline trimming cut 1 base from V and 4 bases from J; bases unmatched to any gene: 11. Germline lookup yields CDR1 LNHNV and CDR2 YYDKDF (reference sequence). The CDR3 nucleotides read TGTGCCACCAGCAGAGGAATCGCGGCTAGCGGGGTTTACAATGAGCAGTTCTTC. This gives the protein CATSRGIAASGVYNEQFF.

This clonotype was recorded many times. The CDR3, as DNA: TGCAGTGCAAGACTAGCGGGGGACACAGATACGCAGTATTTT. Amino acids: CSARLAGDTDTQYF. This chain connects TRBV20-1 to TRBJ2-3, with 12 bases lining up with TRBD2. In germline, CDR1 is DFQATT, CDR2 SNEGSKA (reference sequence). The length of the CDR3 is 14 residues. J was trimmed by 2 bases and V by 6 bases; bases with no gene match: 3.

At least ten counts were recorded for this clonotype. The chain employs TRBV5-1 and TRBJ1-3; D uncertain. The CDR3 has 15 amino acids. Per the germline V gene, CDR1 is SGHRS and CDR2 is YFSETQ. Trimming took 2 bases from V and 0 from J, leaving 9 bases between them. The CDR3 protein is CASSLWVSSGNTIYF. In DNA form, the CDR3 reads TGCGCCAGCAGCTTATGGGTTAGCTCTGGAAACACCATATATTTT.

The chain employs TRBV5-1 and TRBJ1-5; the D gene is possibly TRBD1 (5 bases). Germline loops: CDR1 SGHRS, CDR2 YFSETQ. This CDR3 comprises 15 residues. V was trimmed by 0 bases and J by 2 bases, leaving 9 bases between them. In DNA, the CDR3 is TGCGCCAGCAGCTTGGAGGGGCTGCGCAATCAGCCCCAGCATTTT. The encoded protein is CASSLEGLRNQPQHF.

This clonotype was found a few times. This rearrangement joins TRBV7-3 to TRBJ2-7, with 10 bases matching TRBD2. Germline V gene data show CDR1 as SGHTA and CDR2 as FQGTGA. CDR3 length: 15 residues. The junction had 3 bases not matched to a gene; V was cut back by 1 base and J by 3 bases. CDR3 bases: TGTGCCAGCAGCTTAAACCCTAGCGGGAGCTACGAGCAGTACTTC. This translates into CASSLNPSGSYEQYF. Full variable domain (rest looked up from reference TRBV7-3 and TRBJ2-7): GAGVSQTPSNKVTEKGKYVELRCDPISGHTALYWYRQSLGQGPEFLIYFQGTGAADDSGLPNDRFFAVRPEGSVSTLKIQRTERGDSAVYLCASSLNPSGSYEQYFGPGTRLTVT.

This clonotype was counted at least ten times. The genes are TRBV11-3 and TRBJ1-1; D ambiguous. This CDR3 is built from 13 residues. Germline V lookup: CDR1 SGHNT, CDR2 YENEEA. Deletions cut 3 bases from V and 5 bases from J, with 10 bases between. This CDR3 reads CASSLLFKTEAFF. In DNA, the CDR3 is TGTGCCAGCAGCTTGCTATTTAAGACTGAAGCTTTCTTT. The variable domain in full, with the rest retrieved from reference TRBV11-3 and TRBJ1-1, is EAGVVQSPRYKIIEKKQPVAFWCNPISGHNTLYWYLQNLGQGPELLIRYENEEAVDDSQLPKDRFSAERLKGVDSTLKIQPAELGDSAVYLCASSLLFKTEAFFGQGTRLTVV.

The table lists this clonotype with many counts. In DNA, the CDR3 is TGCGCCAGCAGCTTGGAGGGACATTGGAACACTGAAGCTTTCTTT. Residues: CASSLEGHWNTEAFF. The chain links TRBV5-1 to TRBJ1-1; TRBD1 is a possible D gene (6 bases). This CDR3 region has 15 residues. Germline V CDR1 and CDR2: SGHRS, YFSETQ. Trimming pared 0 bases from V and 1 base from J, leaving 10 bases between. Full variable domain (outside the CDR3, taken from reference TRBV5-1 and TRBJ1-1): KAGVTQTPRYLIKTRGQQVTLSCSPISGHRSVSWYQQTPGQGLQFLFEYFSETQRNKGNFPGRFSGRQFSNSRSEMNVSTLELGDSALYLCASSLEGHWNTEAFFGQGTRLTVV.

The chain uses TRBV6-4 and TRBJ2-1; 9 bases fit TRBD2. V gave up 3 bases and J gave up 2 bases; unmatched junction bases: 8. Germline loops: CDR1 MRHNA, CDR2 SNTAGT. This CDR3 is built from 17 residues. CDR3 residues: CASSEGLAGATYNEQFF. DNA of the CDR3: TGTGCCAGCAGTGAAGGGTTAGCGGGGGCTACCTACAATGAGCAGTTCTTC.

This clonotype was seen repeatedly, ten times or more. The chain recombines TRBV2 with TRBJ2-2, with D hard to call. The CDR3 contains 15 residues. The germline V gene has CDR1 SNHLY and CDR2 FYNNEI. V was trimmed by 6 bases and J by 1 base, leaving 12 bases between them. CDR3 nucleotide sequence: TGTGCCAGCAGCGCGGACGTATTGAACACCGGGGAGCTGTTTTTT. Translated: CASSADVLNTGELFF.

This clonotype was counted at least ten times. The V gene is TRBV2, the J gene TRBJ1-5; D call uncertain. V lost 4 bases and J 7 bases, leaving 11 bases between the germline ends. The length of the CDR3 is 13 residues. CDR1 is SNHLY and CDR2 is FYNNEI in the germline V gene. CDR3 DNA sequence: TGTGCCAGCAGTGGAACGGATGGGCAGCCCCAGCATTTT. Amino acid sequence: CASSGTDGQPQHF.

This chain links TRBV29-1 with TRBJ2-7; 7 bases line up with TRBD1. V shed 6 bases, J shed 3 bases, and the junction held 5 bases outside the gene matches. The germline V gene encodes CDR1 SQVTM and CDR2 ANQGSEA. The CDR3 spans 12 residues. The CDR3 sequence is CSVGDSIYEQYF. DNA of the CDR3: TGCAGCGTGGGGGACAGCATCTACGAGCAGTACTTC.

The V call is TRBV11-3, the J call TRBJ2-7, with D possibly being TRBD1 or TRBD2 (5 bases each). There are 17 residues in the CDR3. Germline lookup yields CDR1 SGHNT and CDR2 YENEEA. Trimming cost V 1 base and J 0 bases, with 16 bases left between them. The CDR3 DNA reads TGTGCCAGCAGCTTAGTTATCGGGACGGATTCCTCCTACGAGCAGTACTTC. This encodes CASSLVIGTDSSYEQYF.

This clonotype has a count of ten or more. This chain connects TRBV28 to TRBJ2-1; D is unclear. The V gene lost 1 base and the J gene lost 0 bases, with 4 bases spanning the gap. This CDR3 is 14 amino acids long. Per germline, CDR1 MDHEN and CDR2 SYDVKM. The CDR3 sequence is CASSLSASYNEQFF. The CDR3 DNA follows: TGTGCCAGCAGTTTATCCGCCTCCTACAATGAGCAGTTCTTC. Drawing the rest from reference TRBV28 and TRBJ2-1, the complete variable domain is DVKVTQSSRYLVKRTGEKVFLECVQDMDHENMFWYRQDPGLGLRLIYFSYDVKMKEKGDIPEGYSVSREKKERFSLILESASTNQTSMYLCASSLSASYNEQFFGPGTRLTVL.

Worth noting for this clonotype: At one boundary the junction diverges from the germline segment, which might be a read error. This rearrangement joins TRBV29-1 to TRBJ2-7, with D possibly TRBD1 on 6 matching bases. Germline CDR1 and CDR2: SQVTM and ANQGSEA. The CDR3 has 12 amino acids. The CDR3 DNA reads TGCAGCGTCGAACAGGGCTCCTACGTGCAGTACTTC. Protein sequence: CSVEQGSYVQYF.

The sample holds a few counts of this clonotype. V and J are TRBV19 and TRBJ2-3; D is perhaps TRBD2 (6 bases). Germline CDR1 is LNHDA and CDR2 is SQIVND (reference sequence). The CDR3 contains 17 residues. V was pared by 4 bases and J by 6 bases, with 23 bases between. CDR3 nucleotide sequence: TGTGCCAGTAGTAAACTTGAGCGGGTCACTCTGGGGGATACGCAGTATTTT. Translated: CASSKLERVTLGDTQYF.

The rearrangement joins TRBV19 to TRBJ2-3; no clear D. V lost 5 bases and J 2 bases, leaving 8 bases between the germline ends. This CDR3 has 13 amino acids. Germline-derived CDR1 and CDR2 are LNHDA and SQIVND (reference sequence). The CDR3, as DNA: TGTGCCAGTAGTGTCATACCCACAGATACGCAGTATTTT. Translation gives CASSVIPTDTQYF. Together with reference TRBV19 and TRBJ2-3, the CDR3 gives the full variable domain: DGGITQSPKYLFRKEGQNVTLSCEQNLNHDAMYWYRQDPGQGLRLIYYSQIVNDFQKGDIAEGYSVSREKKESFPLTVTSAQKNPTAFYLCASSVIPTDTQYFGPGTRLTVL.

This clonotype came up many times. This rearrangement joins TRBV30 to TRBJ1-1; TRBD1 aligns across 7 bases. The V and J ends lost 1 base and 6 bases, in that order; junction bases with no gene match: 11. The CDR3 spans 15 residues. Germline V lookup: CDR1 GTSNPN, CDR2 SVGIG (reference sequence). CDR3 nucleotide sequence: TGTGCCTGGAGTGGCCCCGGGACAGTTCACGCTGAAGCTTTCTTT. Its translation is CAWSGPGTVHAEAFF.

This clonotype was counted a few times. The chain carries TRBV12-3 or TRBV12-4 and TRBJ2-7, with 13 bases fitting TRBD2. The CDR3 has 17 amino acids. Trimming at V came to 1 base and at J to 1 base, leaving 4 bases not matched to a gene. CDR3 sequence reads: CASSLGLAGGWSYEQYF. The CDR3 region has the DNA TGTGCCAGCAGTTTAGGACTAGCGGGAGGATGGTCCTACGAGCAGTACTTC.